This T cell receptor beta chain appears in the sequencing data of a study of control samples from healthy donors and cancer patients. This CDR3 region has 15 residues. The germline CDR1 and CDR2 sequences are SEHNR and FQNEAQ (reference sequence). The junction had 9 bases not matched to a gene; V was cut back by 5 bases and J by 4 bases. Assay: immunoSEQ multiplex PCR; the TCRdb copy retains only in-frame clones and omits some. The sample lists more than 95,000 clones; roughly 84% were seen once. The TCR originated in a man in his late teens or twenties in good health. Sequencing input: blood. The chain employs TRBV7-9 and TRBJ1-2; 8 positions match TRBD1. In DNA form, the CDR3 reads TGTGCCAGCAGCCCCCGGACAGGGCCCTCCTATGGCTACACCTTC. Protein sequence: CASSPRTGPSYGYTF.